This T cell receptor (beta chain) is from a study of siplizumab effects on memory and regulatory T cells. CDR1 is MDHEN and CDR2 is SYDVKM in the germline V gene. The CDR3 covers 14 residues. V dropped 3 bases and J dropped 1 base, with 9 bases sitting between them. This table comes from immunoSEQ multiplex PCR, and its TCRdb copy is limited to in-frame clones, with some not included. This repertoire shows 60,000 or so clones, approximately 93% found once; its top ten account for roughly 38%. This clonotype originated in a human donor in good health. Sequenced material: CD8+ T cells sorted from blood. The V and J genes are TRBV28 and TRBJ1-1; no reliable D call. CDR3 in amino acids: CASSFSSANTEAFF. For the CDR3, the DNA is TGTGCCAGCAGTTTTTCTTCAGCGAACACTGAAGCTTTCTTT.